The source of this TCR beta chain is a study of regulatory dendritic cells for organ transplantation. FACS sorted CD4+ or CD8+ T cells into CD45RA+ naive and CD45RO+ memory. The method was immunoSEQ multiplex PCR; TCRdb's version includes in-frame clones alone and lacks a portion of them. Here the sample spans under 25,000 clones, 60% to 80% being singletons. The CDR3 is 15 amino acids. CDR1 is MNHNS and CDR2 is SASEGT in the germline V gene. The ends lost 2 bases at V and 4 bases at J; junction bases unmatched: 1. The chain links TRBV6-1 to TRBJ2-6, with TRBD2 matching over 8 bases. The source of this sequence is a human donor in good health. Sample: memory CD4+ T cells from blood. Documented subset: CD45RO+ memory T cells. The CDR3 nucleotides are TGTGCCAGCAGTGAACGGGGGGGAGGGGCCAACGTCCTGACTTTC. Its translation: CASSERGGGANVLTF.